This T cell receptor beta chain comes out of a study of T-cell reconstitution after alpha-beta-depleted transplantation in children. V gave up 0 bases and J gave up 4 bases; unmatched junction bases: 2. CDR3 length equals 15 residues. Germline CDR1 SGDLS, CDR2 YYNGEE. Unique molecular identifiers were incorporated into the prepared TCRbeta library. TCRdb reprocessed the PCR reads with MiXCR, giving one entry per CDR3 protein. The sample consists of about 610,000 distinct CDR3 sequences, 10% to 13% of them appearing once. Many counts were recorded for this clonotype. The sample was PBMCs from the stem cell graft donor, taken from the stem cell graft. This clonotype was sampled from a human donor who donated a stem cell graft to a child with acute myeloid leukemia. V gene TRBV9 combines with J gene TRBJ2-1, with 9 positions matching TRBD2. The CDR3 region is CASSVGAGGYNEQFF. Written as DNA, the CDR3 is TGTGCCAGCAGCGTAGGGGCGGGAGGGTACAATGAGCAGTTCTTC.